The 3 T cell receptor beta chains given below trace back to one sample, sequenced in a study of radiation and T cells in renal cell carcinoma. Sequenced by immunoSEQ multiplex PCR; TCRdb stores in-frame clones only, minus some. The sample carries 140,000 to 150,000 clones, approximately 90% recorded once. Time point: baseline pretreatment blood. The treatment here: 15 Gy SBRT to primary tumor, nephrectomy 4 weeks later. The specimen comprised blood, sampled from a patient whose treatment included radiotherapy and nephrectomy. The origin of the receptors is a woman in her 70s with renal cell carcinoma.

The CDR3 bases are TGTGCCAGTAGAGTTGACTATGGCTACACCTTC. Translation gives CASRVDYGYTF. This chain connects TRBV19 to TRBJ1-2; D remains unclear. In germline, CDR1 is LNHDA, CDR2 SQIVND (reference sequence). V lost 6 bases and J lost 3, with 5 bases in between. There are 11 residues in the CDR3.

This CDR3 is CASSVGQGDNSPLHF. CDR3 DNA sequence: TGTGCCAGCAGCGTAGGGCAGGGGGATAATTCACCCCTCCACTTT. This chain uses TRBV9 with TRBJ1-6, with 7 bases identical to TRBD1. This CDR3 contains 15 residues. CDR1 SGDLS and CDR2 YYNGEE come from the germline V gene. V shed 0 bases, J shed 5 bases, and the junction held 2 bases outside the gene matches.

In DNA, the CDR3 is TGTGCCAGCAGTTTCTTAGAGGCGTCTGGAACCGGGGAGCTGTTTTTT. This translates into CASSFLEASGTGELFF. This chain links TRBV28 with TRBJ2-2, with D unresolved. There are 16 residues in the CDR3. Trimming took off 3 bases at V and 5 bases at J, with 16 bases between the two ends. Germline V lookup: CDR1 MDHEN, CDR2 SYDVKM.